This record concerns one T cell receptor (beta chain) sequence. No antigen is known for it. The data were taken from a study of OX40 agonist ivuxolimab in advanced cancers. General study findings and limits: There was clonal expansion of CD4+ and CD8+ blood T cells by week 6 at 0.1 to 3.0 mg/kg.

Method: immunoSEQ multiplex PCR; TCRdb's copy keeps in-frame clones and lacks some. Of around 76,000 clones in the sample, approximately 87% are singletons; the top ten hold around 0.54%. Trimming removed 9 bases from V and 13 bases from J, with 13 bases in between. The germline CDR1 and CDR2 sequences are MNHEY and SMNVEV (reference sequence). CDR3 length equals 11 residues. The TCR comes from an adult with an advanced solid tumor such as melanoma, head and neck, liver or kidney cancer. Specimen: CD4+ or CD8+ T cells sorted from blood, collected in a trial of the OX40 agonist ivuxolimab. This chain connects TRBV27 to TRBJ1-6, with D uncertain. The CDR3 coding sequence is TGTGCCAGGGCTACAGTGGCCCCCCTCCACTTT. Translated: CARATVAPLHF.